This TCR beta chain derives from a study of blood T cell repertoires in COVID-19. Sequencing used immunoSEQ multiplex PCR; TCRdb keeps in-frame clones, though not all of them. This sample carries approximately 400,000 clones, approximately 90% of them seen once, and the ten largest clones take about 0.86%. The V end was cut by 5 bases, the J end by 1 base, with 12 bases between. Per the germline V gene, CDR1 is SGHRS and CDR2 is YFSETQ. The CDR3 has 14 residues. Input material: PBMCs or T cells enriched from blood (not recorded which). The sequence was obtained from a woman in her 40s who had been exposed to COVID-19. This chain joins TRBV5-1 and TRBJ1-2, with D unclear. The CDR3 DNA reads as TGCGCCAGCAGTGAGGATACCAATAACTATGGCTACACCTTC. This translates into CASSEDTNNYGYTF.